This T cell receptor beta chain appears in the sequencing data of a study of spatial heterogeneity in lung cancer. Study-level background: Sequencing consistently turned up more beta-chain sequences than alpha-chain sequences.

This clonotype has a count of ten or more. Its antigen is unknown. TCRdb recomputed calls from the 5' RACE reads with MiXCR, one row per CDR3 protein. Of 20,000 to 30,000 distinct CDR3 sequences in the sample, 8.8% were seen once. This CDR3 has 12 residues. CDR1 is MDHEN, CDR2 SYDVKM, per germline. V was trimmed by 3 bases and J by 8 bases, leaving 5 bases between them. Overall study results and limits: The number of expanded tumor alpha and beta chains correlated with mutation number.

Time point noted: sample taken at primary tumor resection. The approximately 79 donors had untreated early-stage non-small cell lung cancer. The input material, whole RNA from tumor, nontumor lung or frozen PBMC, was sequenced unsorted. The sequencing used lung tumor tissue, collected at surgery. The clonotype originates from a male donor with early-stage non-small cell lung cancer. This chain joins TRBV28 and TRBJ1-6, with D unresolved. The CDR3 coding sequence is TGTGCCAGCAGTTTCGCTGATTCACCCCTCCACTTT. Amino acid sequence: CASSFADSPLHF.